The 10 T cell receptor beta chains presented below share a single source sample, sequenced in a study of blood T cell repertoires in COVID-19. The data were produced by immunoSEQ multiplex PCR, yet TCRdb's version contains in-frame clones alone and is incomplete. The data contain about 81,000 clones, roughly four fifths of them singletons. The material sequenced was peripheral blood. The receptor set was obtained from a human donor in a cohort sampled during active COVID-19.

V usage is TRBV6-5 and J usage is TRBJ1-2, with 8 positions matching TRBD1. The CDR3 is 15 residues long. Germline CDR1 is MNHEY and CDR2 is SVGAGI. The V gene end was trimmed by 7 bases and the J gene end by 2 bases; junction bases not matched to a gene: 9. The CDR3 nucleotides are TGTGCCAGCACCTACGACAGGGGTGTAAACTATGGCTACACCTTC. Its protein is CASTYDRGVNYGYTF.

This clone was seen a single time. CDR3 bases: TGTGCCAGCAGTCCCTCAGCGGCGGGGCACACTGAAGCTTTCTTT. Protein product: CASSPSAAGHTEAFF. The chain links TRBV27 to TRBJ1-1; tentative D call: TRBD1 (5 bases). Germline CDR1 is MNHEY and CDR2 is SMNVEV (reference sequence). Trimming shortened V by 5 bases and J by 3 bases, and 16 bases separated the two germline ends. CDR3 length: 15 residues.

In this sample, this clone turned up once. The chain uses TRBV5-1 and TRBJ2-3; 10 bases are shared with TRBD1. The germline V gene has CDR1 SGHRS and CDR2 YFSETQ. The length of the CDR3 is 14 residues. With V trimmed by 4 bases and J by 10 bases, 9 bases remained unmatched. For the CDR3, the DNA is TGCGCCAGCAGCCCGGGACAGGGGACTGGTGCGCAGTATTTT. This encodes CASSPGQGTGAQYF.

The chain has TRBV10-3 and TRBJ1-3; maybe TRBD1 (6 bases). With 6 bases removed from V and 0 bases from J, the gap between germline ends came to 9 bases. This CDR3 region has 14 residues. Germline V CDR1 and CDR2: ENHRY, SYGVKD. CDR3 DNA sequence: TGTGCCATCAGGAGGACAGCCTCTGGAAACACCATATATTTT. Amino acids: CAIRRTASGNTIYF.

The J gene is TRBJ2-3, the V gene TRBV19; D is possibly TRBD2 (6 bases). Germline V gives CDR1 LNHDA, CDR2 SQIVND (reference sequence). The CDR3 runs to 13 residues. Trimming removed 8 bases from V and 4 bases from J, with 13 bases in between. The CDR3 coding sequence is TGTGCCAGTGGGACCTCGGGAGCAGATACGCAGTATTTT. Protein: CASGTSGADTQYF.

The chain recombines TRBV6-5 with TRBJ1-6, with a possible D match to TRBD1 (6 bases). From germline, CDR1 is MNHEY and CDR2 SVGAGI. V was shortened by 5 bases and J by 7 bases, with 15 bases between the two germline ends. There are 15 residues in the CDR3. The CDR3: CASSPGGLVNSPLHF. In nucleotides, the CDR3 is TGTGCCAGCAGTCCCGGGGGGCTAGTAAATTCACCCCTCCACTTT.

This sequence joins TRBV7-9 and TRBJ1-2, with a possible D match to TRBD1 (6 bases). The length of the CDR3 is 14 residues. Germline V gene sequence: CDR1 SEHNR, CDR2 FQNEAQ (reference sequence). The germline V and J ends were trimmed by 5 bases and 4 bases, with 14 bases remaining between them. The CDR3 is CASSQPTGFYGYTF. CDR3 coding DNA: TGTGCCAGCAGCCAACCAACAGGGTTCTATGGCTACACCTTC.

The V gene is TRBV7-6, the J gene TRBJ2-5; D is perhaps TRBD1 (6 bases). The V gene's germline CDR1 is SGHVS and CDR2 FNYEAQ. Trimming removed 3 bases at V and 3 bases at J, with 11 bases between. This CDR3 has 14 amino acids. DNA for the CDR3: TGTGCCAGCAGCTTTCAGGACAGCAAAGAGACCCAGTACTTC. As protein: CASSFQDSKETQYF.

V is TRBV10-3 and J is TRBJ2-3, with D uncertain. Germline V gene sequence: CDR1 ENHRY, CDR2 SYGVKD. There are 13 residues in the CDR3. The germline V and J ends were trimmed by 10 bases and 4 bases, with 15 bases remaining between them. Here the CDR3 reads CATSDGSPDTQYF. The CDR3 nucleotides read TGTGCCACCTCAGATGGTAGCCCAGATACGCAGTATTTT.

V is TRBV4-1 and J is TRBJ2-7; D remains ambiguous. The V gene lost 0 bases and the J gene lost 4 bases, with 13 bases spanning the gap. The CDR3 sequence is 15 residues long. Germline CDR1 is MGHRA and CDR2 is YSYEKL. The CDR3 nucleotides read TGCGCCAGCAGCCAAGACGGGTCAAATCGATACGAGCAGTACTTC. Its translation is CASSQDGSNRYEQYF.